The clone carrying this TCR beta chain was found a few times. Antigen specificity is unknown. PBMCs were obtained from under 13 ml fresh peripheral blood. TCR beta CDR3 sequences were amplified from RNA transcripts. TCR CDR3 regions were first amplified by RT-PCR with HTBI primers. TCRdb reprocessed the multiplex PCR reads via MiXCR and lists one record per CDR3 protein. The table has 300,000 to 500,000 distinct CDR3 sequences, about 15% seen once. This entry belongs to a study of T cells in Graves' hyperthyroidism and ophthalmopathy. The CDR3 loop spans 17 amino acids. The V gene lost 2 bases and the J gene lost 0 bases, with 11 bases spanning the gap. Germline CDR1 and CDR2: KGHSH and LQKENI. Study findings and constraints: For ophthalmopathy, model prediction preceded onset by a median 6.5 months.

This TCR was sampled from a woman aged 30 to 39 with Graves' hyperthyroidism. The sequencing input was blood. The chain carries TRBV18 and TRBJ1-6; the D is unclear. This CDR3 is CASSPVTEVSYNSPLHF. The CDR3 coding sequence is TGTGCCAGCTCACCAGTTACAGAAGTCTCCTATAATTCACCCCTCCACTTT.